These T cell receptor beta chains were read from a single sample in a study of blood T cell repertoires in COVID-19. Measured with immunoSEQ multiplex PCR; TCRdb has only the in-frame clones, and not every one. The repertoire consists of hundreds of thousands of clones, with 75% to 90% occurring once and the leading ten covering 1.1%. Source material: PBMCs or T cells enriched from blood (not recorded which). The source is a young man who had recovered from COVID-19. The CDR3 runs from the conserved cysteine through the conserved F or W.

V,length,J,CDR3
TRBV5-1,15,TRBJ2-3,CASSLPSGLTDTQYF
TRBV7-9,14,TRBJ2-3,CASSSGQKSVTQYF
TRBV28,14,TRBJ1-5,CASTVGGTVQPQHF
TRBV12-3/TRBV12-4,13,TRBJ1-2,CASSSSTVGGYTF
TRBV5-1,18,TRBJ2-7,CASSLAGSMLAATYEQYF
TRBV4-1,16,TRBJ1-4,CASSHSPGGTNEKLFF
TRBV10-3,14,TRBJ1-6,CAISERGIDSPLHF
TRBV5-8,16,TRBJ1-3,CASSLGVGTYGNTIYF
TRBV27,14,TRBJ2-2,CASRETQGSGELFF
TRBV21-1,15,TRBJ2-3,CASSSLPTSPDTQYF
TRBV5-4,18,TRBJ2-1,CASSLTRLAGGVHNEQFF
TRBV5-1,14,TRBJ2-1,CASSRGTEYNEQFF
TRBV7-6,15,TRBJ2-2,CASSAPGQGAGELFF
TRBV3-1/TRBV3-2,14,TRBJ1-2,CASSSPGQGYGYTF
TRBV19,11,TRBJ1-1,CASRYRLEAFF
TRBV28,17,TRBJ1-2,CASTLGSGTGGRTGYTF
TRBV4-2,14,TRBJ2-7,CASSPGLAAYEQYF
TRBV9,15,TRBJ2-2,CASSPFPGAAGELFF
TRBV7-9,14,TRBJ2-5,CASGPSGRGETQYF
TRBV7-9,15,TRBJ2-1,CASSSFGTAYNEQFF
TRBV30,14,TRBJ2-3,CAWSSGQGTDTQYF
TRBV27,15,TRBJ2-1,CASSQTASSYNEQFF
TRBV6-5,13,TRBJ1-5,CASKVQGNQPQHF
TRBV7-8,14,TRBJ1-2,CASSLRPGGSGYTF
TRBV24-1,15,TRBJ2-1,CATSDLRDSNNEQFF
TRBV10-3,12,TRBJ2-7,CASSQGSYEQYF
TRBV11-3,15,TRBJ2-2,CASSLGLGNTGELFF
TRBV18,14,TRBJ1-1,CASSIGQGDTEAFF
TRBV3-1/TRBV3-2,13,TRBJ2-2,CASSYRGSGELFF
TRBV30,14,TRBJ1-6,CAWRRGPQTSPLHF
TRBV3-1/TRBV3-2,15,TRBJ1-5,CASSQDTSSNQPQHF
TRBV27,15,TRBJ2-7,CASSVKQGFSYEQYF
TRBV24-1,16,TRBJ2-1,CATSELAGGTYNEQFF